The 27 T cell receptor beta chains in this list originate from one sample, sequenced in a study of T cell clones after liver transplantation. Profiled with immunoSEQ multiplex PCR; TCRdb holds only in-frame clones, not every one. Among more than 15,000 clones listed, 88% were seen once. The input for sequencing was CD8+ T cells from blood, taken before liver transplant. The receptor set was obtained from a human donor who received a liver transplant.

The gene calls are TRBV4-1 and TRBJ2-2; D is undetermined. The CDR3 is made up of 12 amino acids. Deletions cut 1 base from V and 6 bases from J, with 3 bases between. Germline V lookup: CDR1 MGHRA, CDR2 YSYEKL. The CDR3 region has the DNA TGCGCCAGCAGCCAAGGGCCCGGGGAGCTGTTTTTT. It is translated as CASSQGPGELFF.

The J gene is TRBJ2-3, the V gene TRBV18, with D unclear. CDR3 length: 13 residues. CDR1 is KGHSH, CDR2 LQKENI, per germline. V shed 0 bases and J shed 3 bases, with 4 bases lying between them. CDR3 residues: CASSPPVTDTQYF. For the CDR3, the DNA is TGTGCCAGCTCACCACCGGTGACAGATACGCAGTATTTT.

This chain joins TRBV5-1 and TRBJ2-1, with TRBD2 matching 8 bases. The CDR3 extends over 16 amino acids. Germline CDR1 reads SGHRS; CDR2 reads YFSETQ. With V trimmed by 0 bases and J by 1 base, 3 bases remained unmatched. The CDR3 reads CASSLDGGGSYNEQFF. CDR3 in DNA: TGCGCCAGCAGCTTGGACGGCGGGGGGTCCTACAATGAGCAGTTCTTC. The full variable domain, its missing parts supplied by reference TRBV5-1 and TRBJ2-1, is KAGVTQTPRYLIKTRGQQVTLSCSPISGHRSVSWYQQTPGQGLQFLFEYFSETQRNKGNFPGRFSGRQFSNSRSEMNVSTLELGDSALYLCASSLDGGGSYNEQFFGPGTRLTVL.

Only a few counts were recorded for this clone. The J gene is TRBJ1-2, the V gene TRBV7-8; D not certain. V was cut by 7 bases and J by 8 bases, with 14 bases left in between. The CDR3 consists of 12 residues. CDR1 is SGHVS, CDR2 FQNEAQ, per germline. CDR3 sequence reads: CASTQEGGGYTF. The CDR3 DNA follows: TGTGCCAGCACCCAGGAGGGAGGCGGCTACACCTTC.

The chain employs TRBV9 and TRBJ2-7; no clear D gene. CDR3 length: 14 residues. The ends were cut back, 0 bases at V and 0 bases at J, with 7 bases in the middle. Looked up from germline, CDR1 is SGDLS and CDR2 is YYNGEE. The CDR3 sequence is CASSVGRSSYEQYF. In nucleotides, the CDR3 is TGTGCCAGCAGCGTAGGGCGAAGCTCCTACGAGCAGTACTTC.

The genes are TRBV7-9 and TRBJ2-7; TRBD2 matches at 7 bases. This CDR3 comprises 16 residues. Per germline, CDR1 SEHNR and CDR2 FQNEAQ (reference sequence). The V gene end was trimmed by 2 bases and the J gene end by 1 base; junction bases not matched to a gene: 8. The CDR3 nucleotides read TGTGCCAGCAGCTTACATGCGGGAGTCTTTTCCTACGAGCAGTACTTC. Translating it yields CASSLHAGVFSYEQYF.

The chain links TRBV14 to TRBJ2-1; D not resolved. Germline V lookup: CDR1 SGHDN, CDR2 FVKESK. The V and J ends lost 0 bases and 10 bases respectively, with 13 bases between them. The CDR3 is 14 amino acids. DNA for the CDR3: TGTGCCAGCAGCCAAGATGGTAGCCCTTGGGAGCAGTTCTTC. Protein product: CASSQDGSPWEQFF.

V and J are TRBV5-4 and TRBJ2-7; possible D gene TRBD2, 5 bases. Germline V gene data show CDR1 as SGHNT and CDR2 as YYREEE (reference sequence). The CDR3 is 13 amino acids. Trimming left V 5 bases short and J 6 bases short, with 15 bases between. The DNA for the CDR3 is TGTGCCAGCAGGCCGGTCGGAGGTGGCGAGCAGTACTTC. It translates to CASRPVGGGEQYF.

The chain has TRBV9 and TRBJ2-7; possibly TRBD2 for D (6 bases). Germline CDR1 reads SGDLS; CDR2 reads YYNGEE. Trimming took off 1 base at V and 3 bases at J, with 11 bases between the two ends. The CDR3 is 14 amino acids. The CDR3 nucleotides read TGTGCCAGCAGCGTATCCACTAGCAACTACGAGCAGTACTTC. Its protein is CASSVSTSNYEQYF. The full variable domain, in which reference TRBV9 and TRBJ2-7 provide the parts outside the CDR3, is DSGVTQTPKHLITATGQRVTLRCSPRSGDLSVYWYQQSLDQGLQFLIQYYNGEERAKGNILERFSAQQFPDLHSELNLSSLELGDSALYFCASSVSTSNYEQYFGPGTRLTVT.

The V gene is TRBV11-2, the J gene TRBJ1-2; no firm D call. CDR3 length: 12 residues. The V gene's germline CDR1 is SGHAT and CDR2 FQNNGV. Trimming shortened V by 5 bases and J by 7 bases, and 11 bases separated the two germline ends. The CDR3: CASSKAGSGYTF. The CDR3 coding sequence is TGTGCCAGCAGCAAAGCGGGGTCTGGCTACACCTTC.

J is TRBJ2-1 and V is TRBV7-2, with 8 bases aligning to TRBD2. The CDR3 covers 16 residues. CDR1 is SGHTA and CDR2 is FQGNSA in the germline V gene. Trimming cost V 5 bases and J 6 bases; bases outside gene matches: 12. The CDR3 protein is CASSPHRLANGNEQFF. The CDR3, as DNA: TGTGCCAGCAGCCCCCATCGACTAGCGAACGGCAATGAGCAGTTCTTC.

The V and J genes are TRBV4-1 and TRBJ2-7; D is unresolved. Between the trimmed V and J ends, which lost 1 base and 4 bases, there was a span of 20 bases. CDR3 size: 17 residues. Germline V gives CDR1 MGHRA, CDR2 YSYEKL. CDR3 DNA: TGCGCCAGCAGCCAAGTGCCCCAAATTAAGAGGTTGTACGAGCAGTACTTC. Its protein product is CASSQVPQIKRLYEQYF.

This clone came up once. V is TRBV27 and J is TRBJ2-1; no firm D call. The V end lost 0 bases, the J end lost 2 bases, and 8 bases lay between the germline ends. The CDR3 is 15 amino acids. Germline CDR1 and CDR2: MNHEY and SMNVEV (reference sequence). The DNA for the CDR3 is TGTGCCAGCAGTTTATCAGGGAATACCTACAATGAGCAGTTCTTC. Its translation is CASSLSGNTYNEQFF.

The rearrangement links TRBV7-9 to TRBJ1-2; D uncertain. The V gene lost 6 bases and the J gene lost 3 bases, with 23 bases spanning the gap. The CDR3 runs to 17 residues. Looked up from germline, CDR1 is SEHNR and CDR2 is FQNEAQ (reference sequence). Written as DNA, the CDR3 is TGTGCCAGCAGTTCCCAGGACGGGAGCGACCAATACTATGGCTACACCTTC. Protein: CASSSQDGSDQYYGYTF. The full variable domain, its missing parts supplied by reference TRBV7-9 and TRBJ1-2, is DTGVSQNPRHKITKRGQNVTFRCDPISEHNRLYWYRQTLGQGPEFLTYFQNEAQLEKSRLLSDRFSAERPKGSFSTLEIQRTEQGDSAMYLCASSSQDGSDQYYGYTFGSGTRLTVV.

This clone came up once. The chain couples TRBV29-1 to TRBJ1-5; D is possibly TRBD1 (6 bases). CDR3 length equals 18 residues. Germline V gene data show CDR1 as SQVTM and CDR2 as ANQGSEA. Between the trimmed V and J ends, which lost 7 bases and 0 bases, there was a span of 25 bases. The DNA for the CDR3 is TGCAGCGCCGGGGAGGAGACAGGTTTAATTTATAGCAATCAGCCCCAGCATTTT. Translated: CSAGEETGLIYSNQPQHF.

This chain links TRBV29-1 with TRBJ1-1, with D unresolved. V gave up 3 bases and J gave up 3 bases, with 11 bases separating them. The germline CDR1 and CDR2 sequences are SQVTM and ANQGSEA. The CDR3 loop spans 13 amino acids. The CDR3 DNA follows: TGCAGCGTTGACAAGGGAGAGTACACTGAAGCTTTCTTT. Translating it yields CSVDKGEYTEAFF.

The chain uses TRBV4-1 and TRBJ2-1; D not certain. The V gene's germline CDR1 is MGHRA and CDR2 YSYEKL. The CDR3 extends over 14 amino acids. V was pared by 2 bases and J by 3 bases, with 8 bases between. CDR3 residues: CASSQSVLYNEQFF. CDR3 nucleotide sequence: TGCGCCAGCAGCCAAAGCGTTCTCTACAATGAGCAGTTCTTC.

The J gene is TRBJ1-1, the V gene TRBV5-1; tentative D call: TRBD1 (5 bases). The ends were cut back, 2 bases at V and 5 bases at J, with 13 bases in the middle. The CDR3 spans 14 residues. CDR1 is SGHRS and CDR2 is YFSETQ in the germline V gene. CDR3 bases: TGCGCCAGCAGCTTCGAGGGGAAAGGGACTGAAGCTTTCTTT. It codes for CASSFEGKGTEAFF.

V is TRBV5-1 and J is TRBJ2-7; D is possibly TRBD1 (6 bases). The V gene's germline CDR1 is SGHRS and CDR2 YFSETQ. Trimming pared 0 bases from V and 3 bases from J, leaving 10 bases between. This CDR3 is built from 14 residues. CDR3 coding DNA: TGCGCCAGCAGCTTGGAGGGCAGGGGCTACGAGCAGTACTTC. Translated: CASSLEGRGYEQYF.

The gene calls are TRBV20-1 and TRBJ2-7; D unresolved. This CDR3 is 10 amino acids long. Germline CDR1 and CDR2: DFQATT and SNEGSKA (reference sequence). Trimming removed 0 bases at V and 7 bases at J, with 4 bases between. This chain's CDR3 is CSARDREQYF. The CDR3 DNA is TGCAGTGCTAGAGATCGAGAGCAGTACTTC.

The rearrangement uses TRBV6-5 and TRBJ1-2; 7 positions agree with TRBD1. This CDR3 is 14 amino acids long. V dropped 0 bases and J dropped 5; count of bases not matched to a gene: 3. Germline V gene lookup returns CDR1 MNHEY and CDR2 SVGAGI. The CDR3 bases are TGTGCCAGCAGTTACTCGCCAGGGGGATATGGCTACACCTTC. Its protein product is CASSYSPGGYGYTF.

The chain combines TRBV6-6 with TRBJ1-1; 8 nucleotides line up with TRBD1. Germline V gene data show CDR1 as MNHNY and CDR2 as SVGAGI (reference sequence). V was pared by 5 bases and J by 3 bases, with 5 bases of the junction left unmatched. The CDR3 is made up of 14 amino acids. CDR3 DNA: TGTGCCAGCAGTGTACGACAGGGGCACACTGAAGCTTTCTTT. Translated: CASSVRQGHTEAFF.

This clone was seen a handful of times. The chain combines TRBV11-1 with TRBJ2-7; TRBD1 aligns across 9 bases. This CDR3 is built from 14 residues. V gave up 5 bases and J gave up 2 bases; unmatched junction bases: 4. Per the germline V gene, CDR1 is SGHAT and CDR2 is FQDESV (reference sequence). Here the CDR3 DNA reads TGTGCCAGCAGCCGGACAGGGGCGGCCTACGAGCAGTACTTC. Translation: CASSRTGAAYEQYF.

The chain recombines TRBV4-1 with TRBJ1-4, with 10 nucleotides matching TRBD1. CDR3 length: 15 amino acids. Germline CDR1 is MGHRA and CDR2 is YSYEKL. V lost 4 bases and J lost 8; bases outside the gene matches: 7. This CDR3 is CASSPRQGAREKLFF. CDR3 DNA: TGCGCCAGCAGCCCGCGACAGGGGGCGCGGGAAAAACTGTTTTTT.

This clone has only one observation. This rearrangement joins TRBV28 to TRBJ2-3, with 8 bases matching TRBD2. The CDR3 totals 15 residues. The V gene's germline CDR1 is MDHEN and CDR2 SYDVKM. The V segment lost 5 bases and the J segment 1 base; nucleotides outside the gene matches: 5. The CDR3: CASSPLAGRTDTQYF. CDR3 DNA sequence: TGTGCCAGCAGTCCCCTAGCGGGTCGCACAGATACGCAGTATTTT.

This sequence joins TRBV28 and TRBJ2-3; 7 nucleotides agree with TRBD1. The trim removed 2 bases at V and 4 bases at J, leaving 3 bases unmatched. Germline CDR1 is MDHEN and CDR2 is SYDVKM. The CDR3 has 14 amino acids. CDR3 protein: CASSLRGLADTQYF. DNA for the CDR3: TGTGCCAGCAGTTTAAGGGGGCTCGCAGATACGCAGTATTTT. The complete variable domain, with remaining parts taken from reference TRBV28 and TRBJ2-3, reads DVKVTQSSRYLVKRTGEKVFLECVQDMDHENMFWYRQDPGLGLRLIYFSYDVKMKEKGDIPEGYSVSREKKERFSLILESASTNQTSMYLCASSLRGLADTQYFGPGTRLTVL.

The rearrangement joins TRBV11-2 to TRBJ2-3; the D gene is possibly TRBD2 (5 bases). The V and J ends lost 5 bases and 3 bases respectively, with 18 bases between them. The CDR3 totals 16 residues. Per germline, CDR1 SGHAT and CDR2 FQNNGV. This chain's CDR3 is CASSRWAPTGTDTQYF. DNA for the CDR3: TGTGCCAGCAGCCGATGGGCTCCGACGGGGACAGATACGCAGTATTTT.